These 11 T cell receptor beta chains came from one sample sequenced in a study of T cell changes during pregnancy in multiple sclerosis (dated by TCRdb to between 2018 and 2021). Libraries were made using the immunoSEQ multiplex PCR assay. Entries here come from immuneACCESS through TCRdb and include only in-frame sequences with V and J called. Some clones fail to appear in such tables; in the studies checked, an unresolved V gene covers under half of the shortfall, and the cause of the remainder is unknown. Within this sample are 76,000 or so clones, with about 94% of them counted one time only. The ten largest clones add up to approximately 0.71% of the sample. Here the sequenced sample was peripheral blood, taken in the second trimester of pregnancy. These receptors originate from a female donor in good health, enrolled as a control in a pregnancy study.

The chain has TRBV5-4 and TRBJ1-1; TRBD1 aligns across 9 bases. The trim removed 4 bases at V and 2 bases at J, leaving 3 bases unmatched. The germline V gene encodes CDR1 SGHNT and CDR2 YYREEE (reference sequence). This CDR3 is built from 14 residues. The CDR3 protein is CASSPGQGNTEAFF. CDR3 sequence (DNA): TGTGCCAGCAGCCCGGGACAGGGAAACACTGAAGCTTTCTTT.

The chain is built from TRBV5-5 and TRBJ2-3; TRBD1 matches at 12 bases. Germline CDR1 SGHKS, CDR2 YYEKEE (reference sequence). CDR3 size: 16 residues. The V gene end was trimmed by 0 bases and the J gene end by 5 bases; junction bases not matched to a gene: 4. CDR3 sequence: CASSLVGTGGRDTQYF. CDR3 nucleotide sequence: TGTGCCAGCAGCTTGGTGGGGACAGGGGGCCGAGATACGCAGTATTTT.

The chain joins TRBV6-1 to TRBJ2-3, with a possible D match to TRBD1 (6 bases). The CDR3 is 15 amino acids. Germline V lookup: CDR1 MNHNS, CDR2 SASEGT. Deletions cut 3 bases from V and 5 bases from J, with 15 bases between. CDR3 DNA: TGTGCCAGCAGTGACAGGGGTGCCGAGGAAGATACGCAGTATTTT. It translates to CASSDRGAEEDTQYF.

This chain uses TRBV30 with TRBJ1-2; a weak D match, TRBD1 (6 bases). The V and J ends lost 0 bases and 9 bases respectively, with 20 bases between them. The CDR3 spans 15 residues. Germline V gene data show CDR1 as GTSNPN and CDR2 as SVGIG (reference sequence). CDR3 DNA: TGTGCCTGGAGTGTACAGTTAGTTTCCCGGGACAGCTACACCTTC. Protein: CAWSVQLVSRDSYTF.

The CDR3 region is CASSLAGGGSTDTQYF. The CDR3 bases are TGTGCCAGCAGCCTCGCCGGGGGGGGTAGCACAGATACGCAGTATTTT. The chain employs TRBV6-6 and TRBJ2-3; 8 bases align to TRBD2. CDR1 and CDR2 from the germline V gene are MNHNY and SVGAGI (reference sequence). After removal of 6 bases from V and 0 bases from J, the junction contained 8 bases not matched to a gene. CDR3 size: 16 residues.

This clone appeared a single time. The chain carries TRBV19 and TRBJ1-1; no reliable D call. V was clipped by 3 bases and J by 4 bases, with 12 bases between them. This CDR3 has 14 residues. Germline loops: CDR1 LNHDA, CDR2 SQIVND (reference sequence). DNA for the CDR3: TGTGCCAGTAGTATGAGAGAGAGGGCCACTGAAGCTTTCTTT. It specifies CASSMRERATEAFF.

The chain couples TRBV10-2 to TRBJ1-4; unclear D gene. Germline V gene sequence: CDR1 WSHSY, CDR2 SAAADI. V lost 3 bases to trimming and J lost 8 bases, with 4 bases between them. The CDR3 extends over 11 amino acids. CDR3 nucleotides: TGCGCCAGCAGTGAATTAGAAAAACTGTTTTTT. Protein sequence: CASSELEKLFF.

This sequence joins TRBV6-6 and TRBJ2-7; TRBD1 matches at 12 bases. The CDR3 is 16 residues long. The germline V gene has CDR1 MNHNY and CDR2 SVGAGI (reference sequence). Trimming at V came to 7 bases and at J to 8 bases, leaving 15 bases not matched to a gene. The chain's CDR3 is CASISSGTGGWRQQYF. The DNA for the CDR3 is TGTGCCAGCATCAGTAGCGGGACAGGGGGCTGGCGTCAGCAGTACTTC.

The CDR3, as DNA: TGCGCCAGCAGCCCCCCGGACAGGATGAACACTGAAGCTTTCTTT. This codes for CASSPPDRMNTEAFF. The chain recombines TRBV5-1 with TRBJ1-1, with TRBD1 matching 7 bases. The V segment lost 4 bases and the J segment 0 bases; nucleotides outside the gene matches: 6. Germline values: CDR1 SGHRS, CDR2 YFSETQ. The CDR3 loop spans 15 amino acids.

This sequence joins TRBV7-2 and TRBJ2-6; the D is unclear. V lost 1 base and J 2 bases, leaving 9 bases between the germline ends. Germline lookup yields CDR1 SGHTA and CDR2 FQGNSA. The CDR3 totals 16 residues. CDR3 residues: CASSLVGVAGANVLTF. The CDR3 nucleotides are TGTGCCAGCAGCTTAGTCGGTGTGGCTGGGGCCAACGTCCTGACTTTC.

The chain joins TRBV9 to TRBJ1-4, with D possibly matching TRBD1 (6 bases). The V end lost 4 bases, the J end lost 0 bases, and 13 bases lay between the germline ends. CDR3 size: 16 residues. Per the germline V gene, CDR1 is SGDLS and CDR2 is YYNGEE. The CDR3 DNA follows: TGTGCCAGCAGCTTCGGACAGAGCGCAACTAATGAAAAACTGTTTTTT. It translates to CASSFGQSATNEKLFF.